This is a list of T cell receptor beta chains from one sample in a study of blood T cell repertoires in COVID-19. Some clones are missing from TCRdb's copy, which holds only in-frame ones; the method was immunoSEQ multiplex PCR. The data contain 150,000 to 200,000 clones, around nine tenths of them singletons. The sample consisted of peripheral blood. All receptors come from a man aged 18-30 years with active or convalescent COVID-19. Both conserved end residues are part of each CDR3. The D gene is left open where the match is weak. Clone size appears in some rows only: once, few, many, or a class for an expanded clone.

cdr3_length,j_call,clone_size,d_call,v_call,cdr3_aa,cdr3_nt
14,TRBJ2-1,NA,NA,TRBV30,CAWSVASSYNEQFF,TGTGCCTGGAGTGTTGCGTCTTCCTACAATGAGCAGTTCTTC
15,TRBJ2-7,NA,NA,TRBV4-1,CASSQGRGATYEQYF,TGCGCCAGCAGCCAAGGGCGCGGGGCGACCTACGAGCAGTACTTC
21,TRBJ2-3,NA,NA,TRBV1,CTSSRRDGTSGGRGSFNTQYF,TGCACCAGCAGCCGCAGAGACGGGACTAGCGGGGGCCGAGGCAGTTTTAATACGCAGTATTTT
14,TRBJ1-2,NA,TRBD1,TRBV9,CASSAIGQAPSYTF,TGTGCCAGCAGCGCTATCGGACAGGCCCCTAGCTACACCTTC
14,TRBJ1-6,NA,NA,TRBV5-6,CASSPGQMFSPLHF,TGTGCCAGCAGCCCCGGACAGATGTTTTCACCCCTCCACTTT
14,TRBJ1-2,NA,TRBD1,TRBV27,CASSSQGTDYGYTF,TGTGCCAGCAGTTCCCAGGGGACAGATTATGGCTACACCTTC
18,TRBJ1-5,NA,NA,TRBV21-1,CASSKALDGQGRSQPQHF,TGTGCCAGCAGCAAAGCGCTTGACGGACAGGGGAGGAGTCAGCCCCAGCATTTT
14,TRBJ1-4,NA,TRBD1,TRBV6-5,CASRATGGGEKLFF,TGTGCCAGCAGGGCGACAGGGGGAGGTGAAAAACTGTTTTTT
16,TRBJ2-3,once,NA,TRBV13,CASSRPRGSSTDTQYF,TGTGCCAGCAGCCGACCGAGGGGGAGTTCCACAGATACGCAGTATTTT
14,TRBJ2-7,NA,TRBD1,TRBV7-3,CASSLGTGPYEQYF,TGTGCCAGCAGCTTAGGGACAGGGCCCTACGAGCAGTACTTC
16,TRBJ2-1,NA,NA,TRBV7-9,CASSFIQGPGGNEQFF,TGTGCCAGCAGCTTCATACAGGGGCCCGGGGGCAATGAGCAGTTCTTC
13,TRBJ1-1,once,NA,TRBV6-5,CASTLPDRTKAFF,TGTGCCAGCACCCTCCCAGACAGAACCAAAGCTTTCTTT
14,TRBJ2-5,NA,TRBD1,TRBV6-5,CASSTGGGEETQYF,TGTGCCAGCAGTACAGGGGGAGGTGAAGAGACCCAGTACTTC
15,TRBJ1-6,NA,TRBD1,TRBV9,CASSPRTGGEVPLHF,TGTGCCAGCAGCCCCCGGACAGGGGGCGAGGTACCCCTCCACTTT
14,TRBJ1-1,NA,TRBD1,TRBV6-5,CASSLTGEYTEAFF,TGTGCCAGCAGTTTGACAGGGGAGTACACTGAAGCTTTCTTT
15,TRBJ1-1,once,NA,TRBV5-4,CASNSQGTRRTEAFF,TGTGCCAGCAACTCACAAGGGACACGAAGGACTGAAGCTTTCTTT
12,TRBJ2-3,NA,NA,TRBV9,CASSVGPDTQYF,TGTGCCAGCAGCGTGGGCCCAGATACGCAGTATTTT
16,TRBJ2-2,NA,TRBD2,TRBV7-6,CASSLRLASNTGELFF,TGTGCCAGCAGCCTACGACTAGCGTCGAACACCGGGGAGCTGTTTTTT
16,TRBJ2-7,NA,TRBD2,TRBV11-3,CASSTGSSGRYYEQYF,TGTGCCAGCAGCACTGGATCTAGCGGGAGGTACTACGAGCAGTACTTC
15,TRBJ2-1,few,TRBD2,TRBV10-3,CAISRLTGTSFEQFF,TGTGCCATCAGCCGTCTAACCGGGACTAGCTTTGAGCAGTTCTTC